This T cell receptor beta chain was observed in a study of T cell responses to AZD1222 COVID-19 vaccine. Study observations and caveats: The sample set comprised mostly white British donors with more females, and clonal diversity was possibly underestimated. Vaccine-associated CD4 TCRs spanned spike, dominant at 160-218 and 743-854. Nearly half of the spike-specific TCRs reportedly recognize variant regions that carry no mutations. Seropositivity was recorded at baseline in only five to seven AZD1222 recipients.

About this clone itself: The antigen is undetermined.

The CDR3 has 12 residues. The germline gives CDR1 WNHNN, CDR2 SYGVQD (reference sequence). Trimming cost V 4 bases and J 7 bases; bases outside gene matches: 2. Sequenced by immunoSEQ multiplex PCR; TCRdb stores in-frame clones only, minus some. The sample carries some 140,000 clones, around 93% recorded once. This TCR came from an adult in good health. The V call is TRBV10-1, the J call TRBJ2-3; 7 positions agree with TRBD2. Here the sequenced sample was peripheral blood, taken on day 0 of AZD1222 vaccination. CDR3 nucleotides: TGCGCCAGCAGTGGACTAGCCAATACGCAGTATTTT. Amino acid sequence: CASSGLANTQYF.